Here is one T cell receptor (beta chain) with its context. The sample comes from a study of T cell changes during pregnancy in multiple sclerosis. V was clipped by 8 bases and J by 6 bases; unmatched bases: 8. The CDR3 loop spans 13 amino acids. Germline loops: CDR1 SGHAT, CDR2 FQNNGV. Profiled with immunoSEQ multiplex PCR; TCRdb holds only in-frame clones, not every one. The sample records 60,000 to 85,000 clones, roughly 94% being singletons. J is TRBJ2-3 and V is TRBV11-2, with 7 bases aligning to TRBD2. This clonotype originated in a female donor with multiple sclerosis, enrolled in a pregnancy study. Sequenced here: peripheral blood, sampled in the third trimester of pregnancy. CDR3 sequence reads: CASRRSGADTQYF. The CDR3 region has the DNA TGTGCCAGCCGACGGAGCGGGGCCGATACGCAGTATTTT.